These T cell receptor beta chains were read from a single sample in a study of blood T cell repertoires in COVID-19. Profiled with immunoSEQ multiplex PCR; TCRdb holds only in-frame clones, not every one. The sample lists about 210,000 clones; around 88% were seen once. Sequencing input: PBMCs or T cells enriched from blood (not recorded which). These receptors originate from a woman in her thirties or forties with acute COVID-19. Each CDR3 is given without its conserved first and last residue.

CDR3aa: ASSVRAAGTDTQY; len: 13; v_gene: TRBV9
CDR3aa: ASNNSPRSNQPQH; len: 13; v_gene: TRBV19
CDR3aa: ASSQTDRSRGRDTEAF; len: 16; v_gene: TRBV19
CDR3aa: ASSFRQGGNTGELF; len: 14; v_gene: TRBV5-1
CDR3aa: ASSQGWQGSSSVAGELF; len: 17; v_gene: TRBV4-3
CDR3aa: ASSIPRGRDDEQF; len: 13; v_gene: TRBV6-2/TRBV6-3
CDR3aa: ASSSIAGDLQETQY; len: 14; v_gene: TRBV6-2/TRBV6-3
CDR3aa: ASSNSGGLNNEQF; len: 13; v_gene: TRBV7-9
CDR3aa: ASSPGTGGNTGELF; len: 14; v_gene: TRBV19
CDR3aa: ASSLLSGSGNTIY; len: 13; v_gene: TRBV7-2
CDR3aa: ASSSPGQANYGYT; len: 13; v_gene: TRBV27
CDR3aa: ASASRGSSYNSPLH; len: 14; v_gene: TRBV2
CDR3aa: SVLTPTGQGVSGNTIY; len: 16; v_gene: TRBV29-1
CDR3aa: ASSLDPGAYEQY; len: 12; v_gene: TRBV7-2
CDR3aa: ASSFRTGASPLH; len: 12; v_gene: TRBV7-8
CDR3aa: ASSDLYSKYGYT; len: 12; v_gene: TRBV3-1/TRBV3-2
CDR3aa: AWSVLAGPTAQY; len: 12; v_gene: TRBV30
CDR3aa: ASARGENGYT; len: 10; v_gene: TRBV6-5
CDR3aa: ASSLTTGVRGSPLH; len: 14; v_gene: TRBV11-2
CDR3aa: ASRPNPGQGNNQPQH; len: 15; v_gene: TRBV7-9
CDR3aa: ATSEPGVQPQH; len: 11; v_gene: TRBV24-1
CDR3aa: ASSIDETSTAF; len: 11; v_gene: TRBV19
CDR3aa: ASSLVSRAQETQY; len: 13; v_gene: TRBV5-1
CDR3aa: ASSWAMYNEQF; len: 11; v_gene: TRBV13
CDR3aa: AWGTGAPGGTEAF; len: 13; v_gene: TRBV30
CDR3aa: ALLGQINEKLF; len: 11; v_gene: TRBV30
CDR3aa: ASSLRTGGVDTQY; len: 13; v_gene: TRBV5-4
CDR3aa: ASSLGLAGQETQY; len: 13; v_gene: TRBV7-9
CDR3aa: ASSLPTGMNTEAF; len: 13; v_gene: TRBV18
CDR3aa: SASKEWAGGTEAF; len: 13; v_gene: TRBV20-1
CDR3aa: ATSPGTGTFAHGYT; len: 14; v_gene: TRBV27
CDR3aa: ASSPGRGRMIDTQY; len: 14; v_gene: TRBV7-2
CDR3aa: SVAGGRT; len: 7; v_gene: TRBV29-1
CDR3aa: SAPDRGIGGYT; len: 11; v_gene: TRBV29-1
CDR3aa: ASSLLAGAREQY; len: 12; v_gene: TRBV11-2
CDR3aa: ASSSGLVYNEQF; len: 12; v_gene: TRBV7-8
CDR3aa: ASSPGLASSTDTQY; len: 14; v_gene: TRBV18
CDR3aa: ASSRRGTANSPLH; len: 13; v_gene: TRBV19
CDR3aa: ASSHIAGPSQY; len: 11; v_gene: TRBV18
CDR3aa: AWRQGASRAF; len: 10; v_gene: TRBV30
CDR3aa: SVVRLLAVDTQY; len: 12; v_gene: TRBV29-1
CDR3aa: ASSPTGGDTPLH; len: 12; v_gene: TRBV19
CDR3aa: ASSAGGPSDEQF; len: 12; v_gene: TRBV6-4
CDR3aa: ASSPTGRSQPQH; len: 12; v_gene: TRBV6-5
CDR3aa: ASSLNSNYGYT; len: 11; v_gene: TRBV5-4
CDR3aa: ASSPGTGIGYT; len: 11; v_gene: TRBV7-9
CDR3aa: ASSPNRDTHYEQY; len: 13; v_gene: TRBV19
CDR3aa: ASSRGRNYGYT; len: 11; v_gene: TRBV6-2/TRBV6-3
CDR3aa: ASSISRGNQPQH; len: 12; v_gene: TRBV19
CDR3aa: SVEGASRETQY; len: 11; v_gene: TRBV29-1
CDR3aa: ASSLEAAGLRSPLH; len: 14; v_gene: TRBV7-6
CDR3aa: ASSLVGPNTEAF; len: 12; v_gene: TRBV5-1
CDR3aa: ASSLEREETQY; len: 11; v_gene: TRBV7-2
CDR3aa: ASRPLGGNNQPQH; len: 13; v_gene: TRBV6-2/TRBV6-3